The 5 T cell receptor beta chains listed next were all sequenced from one sample in a study of blood T cell repertoires in COVID-19. The data were produced by immunoSEQ multiplex PCR, yet TCRdb's version contains in-frame clones alone and is incomplete. The repertoire has some 89,000 clones, over 70% of them found once; the top ten carry about 4.1%. The specimen was peripheral blood. These receptors came from a man aged 55 to 70 with acute or convalescent COVID-19.

The chain couples TRBV24-1 to TRBJ2-3; 10 bases fit TRBD1. This CDR3 region has 17 residues. J was trimmed by 6 bases and V by 4 bases; bases with no gene match: 12. Germline V lookup: CDR1 KGHDR, CDR2 SFDVKD. The CDR3 loop reads CATSEGPGQGWRDTQYF. In DNA form, the CDR3 reads TGTGCCACCAGTGAAGGACCGGGACAGGGGTGGAGGGATACGCAGTATTTT.

The chain links TRBV29-1 to TRBJ1-2; D is perhaps TRBD1 (5 bases). Germline assignment: CDR1 SQVTM and CDR2 ANQGSEA. CDR3 length: 15 residues. Trimming stripped 5 bases from V and 4 bases from J, with 20 bases between. The CDR3 here is CSVSSRSEGTYGYTF. The CDR3 DNA reads as TGCAGCGTTTCAAGCCGTTCGGAGGGGACCTATGGCTACACCTTC.

The chain couples TRBV18 to TRBJ2-1, with 9 positions matching TRBD1. The J segment lost 9 bases and the V segment lost 2 bases, leaving 11 bases of the junction unmatched. The CDR3 covers 16 residues. Germline V gene sequence: CDR1 KGHSH, CDR2 LQKENI. This chain's CDR3 is CASSPRGTGQVGEQFF. DNA for the CDR3: TGTGCCAGCTCACCAAGAGGGACAGGGCAAGTTGGTGAGCAGTTCTTC.

The chain employs TRBV28 and TRBJ1-1; D is uncertain. The V end was cut by 2 bases, the J end by 2 bases, with 9 bases between. Germline V gives CDR1 MDHEN, CDR2 SYDVKM. CDR3 length: 14 residues. The CDR3 bases are TGTGCCAGCAGTTTAGGAGGGTCAAACACTGAAGCTTTCTTT. Translating it yields CASSLGGSNTEAFF.

The chain links TRBV3-1 (or the pseudogene TRBV3-2) to TRBJ2-4, with D perhaps matching TRBD2 (5 bases). From germline, CDR1 is LGHDT and CDR2 YNNKEL (reference sequence). The CDR3 length is 15 residues. Trimming removed 4 bases at V and 1 base at J, with 11 bases between. The CDR3: CASSPDFGAKNIQYF. The CDR3 DNA reads as TGTGCCAGCAGCCCGGACTTCGGGGCCAAAAACATTCAGTACTTC.